This T cell receptor (beta chain) derives from a study of blood T cell repertoires in COVID-19. About the research overall: Italy, Spain and the United States were the sources of the convalescent and acute COVID-19 samples.

Seattle patient enrollment occurred during active infection, with longitudinal follow-up thereafter. This CDR3 is built from 14 residues. V was trimmed by 1 base and J by 6 bases, leaving 10 bases between them. In germline, CDR1 is LGHDT, CDR2 YNNKEL (reference sequence). Repertoires were generated with immunoSEQ multiplex PCR, while TCRdb's copy carries only in-frame clones and drops some. The table includes under 300,000 clones, 86% detected once. This receptor was taken from a woman between 25 and 40 years old with COVID-19, enrolled during active disease. This chain links TRBV3-1 (or the pseudogene TRBV3-2) with TRBJ1-5; D is ambiguous. Sequenced sample: peripheral blood. The CDR3 region has the DNA TGTGCCAGCAGCCAAGCAGGTAATGGTCAGCCCCAGCATTTT. Translating gives CASSQAGNGQPQHF.